Listed below are T cell receptor beta chains from one sample, sequenced in a study of T-cell memory formation after mild COVID-19. TCRdb fed the 5' RACE reads into MiXCR, producing one record per CDR3 protein. Of roughly 450,000 distinct CDR3 sequences listed, around a sixth were seen once; the top ten hold roughly an eighth. Source material: PBMCs or a T cell subset sorted from them (not recorded which). Source of these receptors: an adult woman who had mild COVID-19 (a few samples of this study predate the infection). Cell type and time point are not known. The CDR3 runs from the conserved cysteine through the conserved F or W. The order of the fields is CDR3 length, J gene, D gene, clone size, V gene, CDR3 protein, CDR3 DNA. The D gene is left open where the match is weak. Clone size is not always given. Where it is, it says once, few, many or a class for expanded clones.

CDR3 length: 13
J gene: TRBJ2-3
D gene: .
clone size: .
V gene: TRBV5-6
CDR3 protein: CASSLPLTDTQYF
CDR3 DNA: TGTGCCAGCAGCTTGCCACTCACAGATACGCAGTATTTT

CDR3 length: 15
J gene: TRBJ2-3
D gene: .
clone size: few
V gene: TRBV6-5
CDR3 protein: CASSLRDTRTDTQYF
CDR3 DNA: TGTGCCAGCAGTCTCCGGGACACCCGCACAGATACGCAGTATTTT

CDR3 length: 16
J gene: TRBJ2-7
D gene: TRBD1
clone size: .
V gene: TRBV7-8
CDR3 protein: CASSYTGQVKSYEQYF
CDR3 DNA: TGTGCCAGCAGCTATACGGGACAGGTTAAATCCTACGAGCAGTACTTC

CDR3 length: 16
J gene: TRBJ2-7
D gene: TRBD2
clone size: few
V gene: TRBV7-9
CDR3 protein: CASCSLGGGSSYEQYF
CDR3 DNA: TGTGCCAGCTGCAGCCTGGGCGGGGGAAGCTCCTACGAGCAGTACTTC

CDR3 length: 14
J gene: TRBJ1-1
D gene: TRBD1
clone size: .
V gene: TRBV12-3/TRBV12-4
CDR3 protein: CASSADRARHRAFF
CDR3 DNA: TGTGCCAGCAGTGCCGACAGGGCCCGACATAGGGCTTTCTTT

CDR3 length: 16
J gene: TRBJ2-3
D gene: .
clone size: few
V gene: TRBV5-1
CDR3 protein: CASSLDWGMSTDTQYF
CDR3 DNA: TGCGCCAGCAGCTTGGATTGGGGGATGAGCACAGATACGCAGTATTTT

CDR3 length: 12
J gene: TRBJ2-7
D gene: .
clone size: many
V gene: TRBV12-3/TRBV12-4
CDR3 protein: CASSSPTYEQYF
CDR3 DNA: TGTGCCAGCTCGAGCCCTACCTACGAGCAGTACTTC

CDR3 length: 14
J gene: TRBJ2-7
D gene: .
clone size: .
V gene: TRBV6-6
CDR3 protein: CASTFGALTYEQYF
CDR3 DNA: TGTGCCAGCACCTTTGGGGCGCTTACCTACGAGCAGTACTTC

CDR3 length: 14
J gene: TRBJ2-1
D gene: TRBD2
clone size: .
V gene: TRBV5-1
CDR3 protein: CASSLHAGGNEQFF
CDR3 DNA: TGCGCCAGCAGCTTACACGCGGGGGGCAATGAGCAGTTCTTC

CDR3 length: 17
J gene: TRBJ1-1
D gene: TRBD1
clone size: once
V gene: TRBV3-1
CDR3 protein: CASSPSSRTGGNTEAFF
CDR3 DNA: TGTGCCAGCAGCCCATCTTCCCGGACAGGGGGGAACACTGAAGCTTTCTTT

CDR3 length: 17
J gene: TRBJ1-4
D gene: TRBD1
clone size: .
V gene: TRBV12-5
CDR3 protein: CASGSSRDRGSNEKLFF
CDR3 DNA: TGTGCTAGTGGTTCGTCCCGGGACAGGGGATCTAATGAAAAACTGTTTTTT

CDR3 length: 16
J gene: TRBJ2-1
D gene: TRBD2
clone size: .
V gene: TRBV5-1
CDR3 protein: CASSPPTSWEGNEQFF
CDR3 DNA: TGCGCCAGCAGCCCCCCGACTAGCTGGGAAGGGAATGAGCAGTTCTTC

CDR3 length: 13
J gene: TRBJ2-1
D gene: .
clone size: .
V gene: TRBV7-3
CDR3 protein: CASSSDRRNEQFF
CDR3 DNA: TGTGCCAGCAGTTCAGACAGGCGCAATGAGCAGTTCTTC

CDR3 length: 16
J gene: TRBJ2-3
D gene: TRBD2
clone size: few
V gene: TRBV4-3
CDR3 protein: CASSQPSGRAPDTQYF
CDR3 DNA: TGCGCCAGCAGCCAGCCTAGCGGGAGGGCCCCAGATACGCAGTATTTT

CDR3 length: 15
J gene: TRBJ2-5
D gene: .
clone size: few
V gene: TRBV9
CDR3 protein: CASSVADSLQETQYF
CDR3 DNA: TGTGCCAGCAGCGTAGCCGACAGTTTACAAGAGACCCAGTACTTC

CDR3 length: 12
J gene: TRBJ2-4
D gene: .
clone size: .
V gene: TRBV6-2/TRBV6-3
CDR3 protein: CASSYEVTIQYF
CDR3 DNA: TGTGCCAGCAGTTACGAGGTGACCATTCAGTACTTC

CDR3 length: 17
J gene: TRBJ2-7
D gene: .
clone size: few
V gene: TRBV5-1
CDR3 protein: CASSLGELAGSPYEQYF
CDR3 DNA: TGCGCCAGCAGCTTGGGGGAACTCGCAGGGAGTCCCTACGAGCAGTACTTC

CDR3 length: 17
J gene: TRBJ2-1
D gene: .
clone size: .
V gene: TRBV7-9
CDR3 protein: CASSSTASRNVVFEQFF
CDR3 DNA: TGTGCCAGCAGCTCCACGGCGTCTAGGAATGTGGTCTTTGAGCAGTTCTTC

CDR3 length: 15
J gene: TRBJ2-7
D gene: .
clone size: .
V gene: TRBV11-2
CDR3 protein: CASSFNFGSVYEQYF
CDR3 DNA: TGTGCCAGCAGCTTTAATTTCGGGAGCGTCTACGAGCAGTACTTC

CDR3 length: 13
J gene: TRBJ2-3
D gene: .
clone size: .
V gene: TRBV24-1
CDR3 protein: CATRGQSTDTQYF
CDR3 DNA: TGTGCCACCAGAGGACAGTCCACAGATACGCAGTATTTT

CDR3 length: 16
J gene: TRBJ1-4
D gene: .
clone size: .
V gene: TRBV20-1
CDR3 protein: CSAKSPSGGRYEKLFF
CDR3 DNA: TGCAGTGCTAAGTCACCCTCGGGGGGCCGATATGAAAAACTGTTTTTT

CDR3 length: 14
J gene: TRBJ1-2
D gene: TRBD1
clone size: few
V gene: TRBV28
CDR3 protein: CASSRRTGGGGYTF
CDR3 DNA: TGTGCCAGCAGCCGACGGACAGGGGGCGGTGGCTACACCTTC

CDR3 length: 15
J gene: TRBJ1-6
D gene: .
clone size: .
V gene: TRBV20-1
CDR3 protein: CSAREARTAYSPLHF
CDR3 DNA: TGCAGTGCTAGAGAGGCGCGGACAGCTTATTCACCCCTCCACTTT

CDR3 length: 17
J gene: TRBJ2-1
D gene: TRBD2
clone size: .
V gene: TRBV7-9
CDR3 protein: CASSPPETSGGFNEQFF
CDR3 DNA: TGTGCCAGCAGCCCACCGGAGACTAGCGGGGGGTTCAATGAGCAGTTCTTC

CDR3 length: 13
J gene: TRBJ2-7
D gene: .
clone size: .
V gene: TRBV27
CDR3 protein: CASSSDGRYEQYF
CDR3 DNA: TGTGCCAGCAGTTCGGATGGGAGGTACGAGCAGTACTTC

CDR3 length: 16
J gene: TRBJ2-2
D gene: TRBD1
clone size: few
V gene: TRBV24-1
CDR3 protein: CATSESGTGYTGELFF
CDR3 DNA: TGTGCCACCAGTGAGTCCGGGACAGGGTACACCGGGGAGCTGTTTTTT

CDR3 length: 15
J gene: TRBJ2-4
D gene: TRBD2
clone size: few
V gene: TRBV20-1
CDR3 protein: CSAQNSGRAKNIQYF
CDR3 DNA: TGCAGTGCTCAAAATAGCGGGAGGGCCAAAAACATTCAGTACTTC

CDR3 length: 14
J gene: TRBJ2-1
D gene: .
clone size: .
V gene: TRBV20-1
CDR3 protein: CSARGLRANNEQFF
CDR3 DNA: TGCAGTGCTAGAGGATTGCGGGCTAACAATGAGCAGTTCTTC

CDR3 length: 16
J gene: TRBJ1-1
D gene: .
clone size: .
V gene: TRBV7-9
CDR3 protein: CASSNTGGRGDTEAFF
CDR3 DNA: TGTGCCAGCAGCAACACAGGAGGACGTGGGGACACTGAAGCTTTCTTT

CDR3 length: 17
J gene: TRBJ2-3
D gene: .
clone size: few
V gene: TRBV21-1
CDR3 protein: CASSNSTSGASTDTQYF
CDR3 DNA: TGTGCCAGCAGCAATTCGACTAGCGGGGCTAGCACAGATACGCAGTATTTT

CDR3 length: 15
J gene: TRBJ2-1
D gene: TRBD2
clone size: .
V gene: TRBV6-1
CDR3 protein: CASSQTSGGAHEQFF
CDR3 DNA: TGTGCCAGCAGTCAAACTAGCGGGGGGGCCCATGAGCAGTTCTTC

CDR3 length: 14
J gene: TRBJ2-3
D gene: .
clone size: .
V gene: TRBV19
CDR3 protein: CASSIRASTDTQYF
CDR3 DNA: TGTGCCAGTAGTATTCGGGCTAGCACAGATACGCAGTATTTT

CDR3 length: 12
J gene: TRBJ1-2
D gene: .
clone size: .
V gene: TRBV20-1
CDR3 protein: CSAQDANYGYTF
CDR3 DNA: TGCAGTGCCCAAGATGCTAACTATGGCTACACCTTC

CDR3 length: 18
J gene: TRBJ2-1
D gene: TRBD2
clone size: .
V gene: TRBV24-1
CDR3 protein: CATSAGGLAGLSYNEQFF
CDR3 DNA: TGTGCCACCAGTGCCGGGGGACTAGCGGGCCTCTCCTACAATGAGCAGTTCTTC

CDR3 length: 17
J gene: TRBJ2-5
D gene: TRBD2
clone size: many
V gene: TRBV7-2
CDR3 protein: CASSRGGGREALETQYF
CDR3 DNA: TGTGCCAGCAGCCGAGGGGGGGGGCGGGAGGCCCTAGAGACCCAGTACTTC

CDR3 length: 14
J gene: TRBJ2-7
D gene: TRBD1
clone size: many
V gene: TRBV12-3/TRBV12-4
CDR3 protein: CASSQTGVSLKQYF
CDR3 DNA: TGTGCCAGCAGTCAGACAGGGGTTTCCTTGAAGCAGTACTTC

CDR3 length: 13
J gene: TRBJ2-7
D gene: TRBD1
clone size: .
V gene: TRBV12-3/TRBV12-4
CDR3 protein: CASSLGQGAKQYF
CDR3 DNA: TGTGCCAGCAGTTTGGGACAGGGGGCGAAGCAGTACTTC

CDR3 length: 14
J gene: TRBJ2-4
D gene: .
clone size: few
V gene: TRBV2
CDR3 protein: CASTTSRAKNIQYF
CDR3 DNA: TGTGCCAGCACCACCTCAAGAGCCAAAAACATTCAGTACTTC

CDR3 length: 15
J gene: TRBJ2-3
D gene: TRBD2
clone size: many
V gene: TRBV7-7
CDR3 protein: CASSTSGGSTDTQYF
CDR3 DNA: TGTGCCAGCAGCACTAGCGGGGGGAGCACAGATACGCAGTATTTT

CDR3 length: 15
J gene: TRBJ2-1
D gene: .
clone size: few
V gene: TRBV4-2
CDR3 protein: CASSQVVEGEREQFF
CDR3 DNA: TGTGCCAGCAGCCAAGTAGTCGAAGGGGAGCGAGAGCAGTTCTTC

CDR3 length: 13
J gene: TRBJ2-1
D gene: .
clone size: few
V gene: TRBV2
CDR3 protein: CASSEVRTTEQFF
CDR3 DNA: TGTGCCAGCAGTGAAGTCCGGACGACTGAGCAGTTCTTC

CDR3 length: 10
J gene: TRBJ2-5
D gene: .
clone size: few
V gene: TRBV20-1
CDR3 protein: CSAREGTQYF
CDR3 DNA: TGCAGTGCTAGAGAGGGAACCCAGTACTTC

CDR3 length: 14
J gene: TRBJ1-4
D gene: .
clone size: many
V gene: TRBV20-1
CDR3 protein: CSARSPELNEKLFF
CDR3 DNA: TGCAGTGCTAGATCACCAGAGTTAAATGAAAAACTGTTTTTT

CDR3 length: 14
J gene: TRBJ2-7
D gene: TRBD1
clone size: many
V gene: TRBV7-9
CDR3 protein: CASSLGTGPYEQYF
CDR3 DNA: TGTGCCAGCAGTCTCGGGACAGGGCCCTACGAGCAGTACTTC

CDR3 length: 16
J gene: TRBJ2-1
D gene: TRBD2
clone size: .
V gene: TRBV7-3
CDR3 protein: CASSLQGGLALREQFF
CDR3 DNA: TGTGCCAGCAGCTTACAGGGTGGACTAGCATTGAGGGAGCAGTTCTTC

CDR3 length: 16
J gene: TRBJ2-2
D gene: TRBD1
clone size: many
V gene: TRBV27
CDR3 protein: CASSEPDRANTGELFF
CDR3 DNA: TGTGCCAGCTCCGAACCGGACAGGGCGAACACCGGGGAGCTGTTTTTT

CDR3 length: 13
J gene: TRBJ2-7
D gene: .
clone size: many
V gene: TRBV12-3/TRBV12-4
CDR3 protein: CASSLGRVYEQYF
CDR3 DNA: TGTGCCAGCAGTTTGGGCAGGGTCTACGAGCAGTACTTC

CDR3 length: 10
J gene: TRBJ2-5
D gene: .
clone size: .
V gene: TRBV30
CDR3 protein: CAWSGETQYF
CDR3 DNA: TGTGCCTGGAGTGGTGAGACCCAGTACTTC

CDR3 length: 15
J gene: TRBJ2-5
D gene: TRBD2
clone size: few
V gene: TRBV6-2/TRBV6-3
CDR3 protein: CASRISGGYQETQYF
CDR3 DNA: TGTGCCAGCAGGATCAGCGGGGGGTACCAAGAGACCCAGTACTTC

CDR3 length: 16
J gene: TRBJ1-5
D gene: .
clone size: .
V gene: TRBV24-1
CDR3 protein: CATSERSGKSNQPQHF
CDR3 DNA: TGTGCCACCAGTGAGAGATCAGGGAAAAGCAATCAGCCCCAGCATTTT

CDR3 length: 15
J gene: TRBJ1-6
D gene: TRBD1
clone size: few
V gene: TRBV19
CDR3 protein: CASSVTGGLNSPLHF
CDR3 DNA: TGTGCCAGTAGTGTGACAGGGGGCCTGAATTCACCCCTCCACTTT

CDR3 length: 14
J gene: TRBJ1-2
D gene: .
clone size: few
V gene: TRBV12-3/TRBV12-4
CDR3 protein: CASSLVGTDYGYTF
CDR3 DNA: TGTGCCAGCAGCCTGGTAGGCACGGACTATGGCTACACCTTC

CDR3 length: 10
J gene: TRBJ2-7
D gene: .
clone size: .
V gene: TRBV29-1
CDR3 protein: CSAVGYEQYF
CDR3 DNA: TGCAGCGCTGTGGGGTACGAGCAGTACTTC